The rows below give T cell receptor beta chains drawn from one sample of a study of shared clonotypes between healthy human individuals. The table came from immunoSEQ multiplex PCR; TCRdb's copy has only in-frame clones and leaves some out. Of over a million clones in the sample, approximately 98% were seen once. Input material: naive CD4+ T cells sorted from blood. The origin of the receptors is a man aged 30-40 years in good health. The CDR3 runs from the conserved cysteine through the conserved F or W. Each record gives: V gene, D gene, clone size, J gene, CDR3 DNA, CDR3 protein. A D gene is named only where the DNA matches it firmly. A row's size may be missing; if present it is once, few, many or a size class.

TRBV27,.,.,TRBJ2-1,TGTGCCAGCAGTTTTGGGGGTTGGGATGAGCAGTTCTTC,CASSFGGWDEQFF
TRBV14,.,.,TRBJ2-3,TGTGCCAGCAGCCATTGGGGGGTAGATACGCAGTATTTT,CASSHWGVDTQYF
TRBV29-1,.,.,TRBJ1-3,TGCAGCGTTGCCGGCTCTGGAAACACCATATATTTT,CSVAGSGNTIYF
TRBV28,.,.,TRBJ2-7,TGTGCCAGCAGTTTTGGGATGAGTTACGAGCAGTACTTC,CASSFGMSYEQYF
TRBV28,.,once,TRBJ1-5,TGTGCCAGCAGTTTACCCCGACAGCCTAGGCAGCCCCAGCATTTT,CASSLPRQPRQPQHF
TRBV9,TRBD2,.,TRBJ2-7,TGTGCCAGCAGCGCCACTAGCGGGACGGGCGAGCAGTACTTC,CASSATSGTGEQYF
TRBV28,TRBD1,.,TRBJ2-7,TGTGCCAGCACCTACTCCGGGACAGGGCGATACGAGCAGTACTTC,CASTYSGTGRYEQYF
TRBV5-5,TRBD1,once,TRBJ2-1,TGTGCCAGCAGCTTGGTCCTGACAGGGGGCGAGTATGAGCAGTTCTTC,CASSLVLTGGEYEQFF
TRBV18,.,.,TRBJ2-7,TGTGCCAGCTCACCCGCGGCTGCCTACGAGCAGTACTTC,CASSPAAAYEQYF
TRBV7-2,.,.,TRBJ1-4,TGTGCCAGCAGCGAAGACAGCTTTAATGAAAAACTGTTTTTT,CASSEDSFNEKLFF
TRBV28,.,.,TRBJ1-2,TGTGCCAGCAGTTTTGACAGAGGTGGCTACACCTTC,CASSFDRGGYTF
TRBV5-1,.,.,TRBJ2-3,TGCGCCAGCAGCTTGGACAGCGGGCGTACAGATACGCAGTATTTT,CASSLDSGRTDTQYF
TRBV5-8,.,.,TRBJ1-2,TGTGCCAGCAGCTTGGGCGAGGCATGGGGAGGGGCCTCCTATGGCTACACCTTC,CASSLGEAWGGASYGYTF
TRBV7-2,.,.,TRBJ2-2,TGTGCCAGCAGCTTATATTTCGTAGGGGAGCTGTTTTTT,CASSLYFVGELFF
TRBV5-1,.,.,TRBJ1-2,TGCGCCAGCAGCTTGACAGGGCAGGATGGCTACACCTTC,CASSLTGQDGYTF
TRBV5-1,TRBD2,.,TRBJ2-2,TGCGCCAGCAGCTTGATACTAGCGGGAAACGAACTGTTTTTT,CASSLILAGNELFF
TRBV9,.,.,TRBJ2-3,TGTGCCAGCAGCGTAGAACAAGGGATCACAGATACGCAGTATTTT,CASSVEQGITDTQYF
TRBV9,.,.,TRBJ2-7,TGTGCCAGCAGCGGGCGGAGGCCACCCTACGAGCAGTACTTC,CASSGRRPPYEQYF
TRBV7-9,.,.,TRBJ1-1,TGTGCCAGCAGTTCAAGCAGGGACACTGAAGCTTTCTTT,CASSSSRDTEAFF
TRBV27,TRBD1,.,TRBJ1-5,TGTGCCAGCGGACCAGACAGGGGAGATCAGCCCCAGCATTTT,CASGPDRGDQPQHF
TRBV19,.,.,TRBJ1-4,TGTGCCAGTAGCGGACCGCTTAATGAAAAACTGTTTTTT,CASSGPLNEKLFF
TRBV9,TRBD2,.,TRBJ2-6,TGTGCCAGCAGCCCCGACCCCACTAGCGTTGGGGCCAACGTCCTGACTTTC,CASSPDPTSVGANVLTF
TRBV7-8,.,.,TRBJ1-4,TGTGCCAGCAGCTTAGTGGGGGGCATTAATGAAAAACTGTTTTTT,CASSLVGGINEKLFF
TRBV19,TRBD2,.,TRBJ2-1,TGTGCCAGTAGTTGGACTAGCGGGAGGGATTCCTACAATGAGCAGTTCTTC,CASSWTSGRDSYNEQFF
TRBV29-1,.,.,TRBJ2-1,TGCAGCGTTGAATCGATGCGGGCGGAGGGGAGGTTGGACAATGAGCAGTTCTTC,CSVESMRAEGRLDNEQFF
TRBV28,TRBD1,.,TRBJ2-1,TGTGCCAGCAGATACTTAAGGGACAGGGACTACAATGAGCAGTTCTTC,CASRYLRDRDYNEQFF
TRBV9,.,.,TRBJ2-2,TGTGCCAGCAGCGGAATAGGTCCTTCTGCTGGGGAGCTGTTTTTT,CASSGIGPSAGELFF
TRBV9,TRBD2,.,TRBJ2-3,TGTGCCAGCACCCGGGAAATAGCGGGTGATACGCAGTATTTT,CASTREIAGDTQYF